This TCR beta chain was sequenced in a study of T cells in Graves' hyperthyroidism and ophthalmopathy. Criteria for exclusion of patients were uncontrolled infection, other autoimmune disease, pregnancy or lactation. Authors of the study amplified TCR beta CDR3 regions from RNA transcripts. Researchers ran a first-round RT-PCR on the TCR CDR3 using the HTBI primer set. One entry per CDR3 protein results from TCRdb running MiXCR on the multiplex PCR reads. This sample yields approximately 610,000 distinct CDR3 sequences, of which approximately 14% are seen a single time; about 3.9% belongs to the top ten. J was trimmed by 5 bases and V by 2 bases; bases with no gene match: 9. The CDR3 length is 14 residues. In germline, CDR1 is DFQATT, CDR2 SNEGSKA (reference sequence).

The rearrangement uses TRBV20-1 and TRBJ2-7; 7 bases are a match to TRBD2. Sequencing was carried out using blood. This TCR was recovered from a woman aged 40 to 55 with Graves' ophthalmopathy. The DNA of the CDR3 is TGCAGTGCTAGACTTACGGGAGGAAGGGACGAGCAGTACTTC. Protein product: CSARLTGGRDEQYF.